This TCR beta chain derives from a study of blood T cell repertoires in COVID-19. Overall study context: Samples taken during acute and convalescent COVID-19 were collected in the United States, Italy and Spain. Nucleic acid was either cDNA or gDNA, and it came from T cells, B-cell-depleted T cells, or PBMCs.

Trimming removed 7 bases from V and 8 bases from J; junction bases left unmatched: 10. The CDR3 consists of 13 residues. The germline V gene has CDR1 SGHRS and CDR2 YFSETQ. Clones were sequenced by immunoSEQ multiplex PCR, and TCRdb holds only the in-frame ones, with some missing. The sample carries some 300,000 clones, roughly 88% recorded once. Across 20 to 25 US areas, participants ranged in age from about 18 to 90 years. Membership in each cohort depended on participant-reported clinical history. This clonotype originated in a woman aged 25 to 45 who had recovered from COVID-19. The rearrangement joins TRBV5-1 to TRBJ1-1; 8 bases are a match to TRBD1. Specimen: PBMCs or T cells enriched from blood (not recorded which). This CDR3 is CASHHGQGLEAFF. The DNA of the CDR3 is TGCGCCAGCCACCACGGACAGGGATTGGAAGCTTTCTTT.